The 12 T cell receptor beta chains below all came from one sample that was sequenced in a study of blood T cell repertoires in COVID-19 (TCRdb year 2020). Library construction relied on the immunoSEQ multiplex PCR assay. The clones in this table, taken by TCRdb from immuneACCESS, are in-frame only. Not every clone is retained; where verified, under half of the shortfall comes from an unresolved V gene, and the cause of the rest is unknown. This sample lists 130,000 to 150,000 clones; approximately 84% were detected once. The top ten hold 5% to 7% of the sample. The sample taken for sequencing was PBMCs or T cells enriched from blood (not recorded which). The receptors were sampled from a man between 35 and 55 years old with acute COVID-19.

This clone was counted between two and nine times. The chain recombines TRBV19 with TRBJ2-1; 7 bases map to TRBD2. Germline V gene sequence: CDR1 LNHDA, CDR2 SQIVND (reference sequence). CDR3 length: 16 residues. With 5 bases clipped from V and 4 bases from J, the junction kept 11 bases outside the gene matches. For the CDR3, the DNA is TGTGCCAGTAGTTCCCACCCAGCGGGATATTACAATGAGCAGTTCTTC. It specifies CASSSHPAGYYNEQFF.

The V and J genes are TRBV10-3 and TRBJ2-5; 7 bases agree with TRBD1. The CDR3 is made up of 14 amino acids. V was clipped by 4 bases and J by 4 bases; unmatched bases: 6. The germline gives CDR1 ENHRY, CDR2 SYGVKD. Here the CDR3 reads CAISATGSGETQYF. The CDR3 nucleotides are TGTGCCATCAGTGCGACAGGGAGTGGAGAGACCCAGTACTTC.

The chain uses TRBV16 and TRBJ1-3; D remains unclear. Germline V gives CDR1 KGHSY, CDR2 FQNENV. The CDR3 is 16 residues long. Trimming took off 0 bases at V and 2 bases at J, with 11 bases between the two ends. The CDR3 protein is CASSQSAGDTGNTIYF. The CDR3 region has the DNA TGTGCCAGCAGCCAATCGGCGGGCGATACTGGAAACACCATATATTTT.

This chain uses TRBV4-3 with TRBJ1-2, with 10 bases lining up with TRBD1. In germline, CDR1 is LGHNA, CDR2 YSLEER. Unmatched junction bases numbered 6, after V lost 1 base and J lost 4 bases. This CDR3 is 16 amino acids long. The CDR3 protein is CASSQVGTGEVYGYTF. In DNA form, the CDR3 reads TGCGCCAGCAGCCAAGTGGGGACAGGGGAGGTCTATGGCTACACCTTC.

The rearrangement links TRBV2 to TRBJ2-7, with 7 positions matching TRBD1. The ends lost 6 bases at V and 7 bases at J; junction bases unmatched: 15. Germline V lookup: CDR1 SNHLY, CDR2 FYNNEI. This CDR3 spans 15 amino acids. In nucleotides, the CDR3 is TGTGCCAGCAGAGCCCCCGGGACAGACAATGCTGAGCAGTACTTC. This gives the protein CASRAPGTDNAEQYF. The full variable domain, in which reference TRBV2 and TRBJ2-7 provide the parts outside the CDR3, is EPEVTQTPSHQVTQMGQEVILRCVPISNHLYFYWYRQILGQKVEFLVSFYNNEISEKSEIFDDQFSVERPDGSNFTLKIRSTKLEDSAMYFCASRAPGTDNAEQYFGPGTRLTVT.

The V and J genes are TRBV3-1 (or the pseudogene TRBV3-2) and TRBJ1-4, with a weak D call TRBD1 (5 bases). Germline CDR1 LGHDT, CDR2 YNNKEL (reference sequence). With 1 base removed from V and 7 bases from J, the gap between germline ends came to 10 bases. The CDR3 covers 14 residues. The CDR3 sequence is CASSQGRVGEKLFF. In DNA, the CDR3 is TGTGCCAGCAGCCAAGGCAGGGTTGGTGAAAAACTGTTTTTT.

This clone was detected once. V gene TRBV6-1 combines with J gene TRBJ2-3, with 12 bases aligning to TRBD2. The CDR3 loop spans 16 amino acids. V trimming: 0 bases; J trimming: 4 bases; junction bases outside the gene matches: 2. The germline V gene has CDR1 MNHNS and CDR2 SASEGT. The CDR3 bases are TGTGCCAGCAGTGAAGCGCTAGCGGGAGGGCCAGATACGCAGTATTTT. Its protein is CASSEALAGGPDTQYF.

The chain couples TRBV10-3 to TRBJ1-4, with 9 bases that match TRBD1. Unmatched junction bases numbered 2, after V lost 2 bases and J lost 4 bases. Germline CDR1 is ENHRY and CDR2 is SYGVKD. This CDR3 has 15 amino acids. CDR3 in amino acids: CAISEGDRDNEKLFF. The DNA for the CDR3 is TGTGCCATCAGTGAGGGGGACAGGGATAATGAAAAACTGTTTTTT.

The chain recombines TRBV6-1 with TRBJ1-4, with 9 bases identical to TRBD1. The V segment lost 0 bases and the J segment 5 bases; nucleotides outside the gene matches: 7. The CDR3 is 17 residues long. Germline V gene sequence: CDR1 MNHNS, CDR2 SASEGT. CDR3: CASSEARLTGGNEKLFF. Here the CDR3 DNA reads TGTGCCAGCAGTGAAGCGCGTCTGACAGGGGGGAATGAAAAACTGTTTTTT.

The chain employs TRBV14 and TRBJ2-3, with D tentatively TRBD2 (6 bases). Germline V gene data show CDR1 as SGHDN and CDR2 as FVKESK. The CDR3 extends over 17 amino acids. V was shortened by 4 bases and J by 0 bases, with 17 bases between the two germline ends. In DNA, the CDR3 is TGTGCCAGCAGCCGCGACCGGGACTTCCTAAGCACAGATACGCAGTATTTT. It translates to CASSRDRDFLSTDTQYF. The full variable domain, in which reference TRBV14 and TRBJ2-3 provide the parts outside the CDR3, is EAGVTQFPSHSVIEKGQTVTLRCDPISGHDNLYWYRRVMGKEIKFLLHFVKESKQDESGMPNNRFLAERTGGTYSTLKVQPAELEDSGVYFCASSRDRDFLSTDTQYFGPGTRLTVL.

The rearrangement links TRBV19 to TRBJ1-3, with no clear D. The CDR3 extends over 15 amino acids. Germline CDR1 reads LNHDA; CDR2 reads SQIVND (reference sequence). The V and J ends lost 6 bases and 4 bases respectively, with 16 bases between them. The CDR3 DNA reads TGTGCCAGTAGCCGGGGAGGAGAATCAGGAAACACCATATATTTT. This sequence encodes CASSRGGESGNTIYF. Full variable domain (remainder filled in from reference TRBV19 and TRBJ1-3): DGGITQSPKYLFRKEGQNVTLSCEQNLNHDAMYWYRQDPGQGLRLIYYSQIVNDFQKGDIAEGYSVSREKKESFPLTVTSAQKNPTAFYLCASSRGGESGNTIYFGEGSWLTVV.

This chain uses TRBV5-1 with TRBJ2-1, with TRBD2 identical over 8 bases. The V gene end was trimmed by 0 bases and the J gene end by 3 bases; junction bases not matched to a gene: 2. From germline, CDR1 is SGHRS and CDR2 YFSETQ. There are 15 residues in the CDR3. CDR3 DNA sequence: TGCGCCAGCAGCTTGGAAGGGACTAGCTACAATGAGCAGTTCTTC. This gives the protein CASSLEGTSYNEQFF.